This T cell receptor beta chain is drawn from a study of T cell responses to AZD1222 COVID-19 vaccine. Assay: immunoSEQ multiplex PCR; the TCRdb copy retains only in-frame clones and omits some. The repertoire consists of 150,000 or so clones, with 90% occurring once and the leading ten covering roughly 7.2%. CDR1 is SEHNR and CDR2 is FQNEAQ in the germline V gene (reference sequence). There are 13 residues in the CDR3. The V and J ends lost 4 bases and 1 base respectively, with 7 bases between them. Material: peripheral blood, obtained on day 0 of AZD1222 vaccination. This sequence was found in an adult in good health. The rearrangement links TRBV7-9 to TRBJ1-1; D gene unclear. CDR3 in DNA: TGTGCCAGCAGCTACGGCGGGAACACTGAAGCTTTCTTT. Encoded protein: CASSYGGNTEAFF.